The 8 T cell receptor beta chains given below trace back to one sample, sequenced in a study of PD-1 blockade in classical Hodgkin lymphoma. The table came from immunoSEQ multiplex PCR; TCRdb's copy has only in-frame clones and leaves some out. The table records about 27,000 clones, about 90% of them present only once. All trial patients relapsed after autologous stem cell transplantation. Applied to thawed PBMCs, magnetic negative selection was the method used to isolate CD8+ T cells. The source was CD8+ T cells from blood, collected at baseline. These receptors were collected from a human donor with classical Hodgkin lymphoma.

This clone appeared once. This chain links TRBV28 with TRBJ1-1, with TRBD1 as a possible D gene (6 bases). Trimming removed 3 bases from V and 10 bases from J, with 21 bases in between. In germline, CDR1 is MDHEN, CDR2 SYDVKM. There are 15 residues in the CDR3. Written as DNA, the CDR3 is TGTGCCAGCAGTTTCCTTCGACAGGATGGGACGAGAGCTTTCTTT. Translation: CASSFLRQDGTRAFF.

The gene calls are TRBV19 and TRBJ1-1, with D uncertain. V was shortened by 1 base and J by 8 bases, with 11 bases between the two germline ends. The CDR3 has 13 amino acids. CDR1 and CDR2 from the germline V gene are LNHDA and SQIVND (reference sequence). The chain's CDR3 is CASSIVDGSEAFF. The CDR3 DNA reads TGTGCCAGTAGTATAGTCGACGGCAGCGAAGCTTTCTTT.

This rearrangement joins TRBV28 to TRBJ2-1, with unresolved D. The length of the CDR3 is 15 residues. Trimming took 3 bases from V and 6 from J, leaving 15 bases between them. The germline gives CDR1 MDHEN, CDR2 SYDVKM. The CDR3 spells CASSLGTATINEQFF. DNA for the CDR3: TGTGCCAGCAGTTTGGGTACAGCCACGATCAATGAGCAGTTCTTC.

The genes are TRBV5-1 and TRBJ1-1, with 8 bases aligning to TRBD1. The V gene's germline CDR1 is SGHRS and CDR2 YFSETQ. V was clipped by 0 bases and J by 10 bases; unmatched bases: 17. The CDR3 runs 17 residues. The CDR3 region has the DNA TGCGCCAGCAGCTTGGTTAACCAGGGGGCAGCCGACAGTATAGCTTTCTTT. Translated, it gives CASSLVNQGAADSIAFF.

This rearrangement joins TRBV4-1 to TRBJ2-7; 7 bases are shared with TRBD2. This CDR3 has 16 residues. Germline lookup yields CDR1 MGHRA and CDR2 YSYEKL. The J segment lost 0 bases and the V segment lost 2 bases, leaving 7 bases of the junction unmatched. Here the CDR3 reads CASSQRAGPSSYEQYF. The CDR3 coding sequence is TGCGCCAGCAGCCAACGAGCGGGGCCGAGCTCCTACGAGCAGTACTTC.

The CDR3 coding sequence is TGCGCCAGCAGCTTTGGGGGGGCTGGGGCCAACGTCCTGACTTTC. It specifies CASSFGGAGANVLTF. The chain recombines TRBV5-1 with TRBJ2-6; TRBD2 aligns across 7 bases. The CDR3 is 15 amino acids. Trimming cost V 2 bases and J 2 bases; bases outside gene matches: 1. Germline V gene sequence: CDR1 SGHRS, CDR2 YFSETQ.

The chain employs TRBV15 and TRBJ2-5; D unclear. In germline, CDR1 is LNHNV, CDR2 YYDKDF (reference sequence). The CDR3 loop spans 15 amino acids. Trimming took off 0 bases at V and 2 bases at J, with 10 bases between the two ends. CDR3 nucleotides: TGTGCCACCAGCAGAGATGTGACAAATCAAGAGACCCAGTACTTC. Protein: CATSRDVTNQETQYF.

The chain combines TRBV18 with TRBJ2-7; D may be TRBD2 (7 bases). CDR1 is KGHSH, CDR2 LQKENI, per germline. The CDR3 loop spans 14 amino acids. V was cut by 5 bases and J by 5 bases, with 16 bases left in between. CDR3 DNA sequence: TGTGCCAGCTCAGCCGGGGGGCTACATAACGAGCAGTACTTC. Its protein product is CASSAGGLHNEQYF.